This TCR beta chain was recorded in a study of blood T cell repertoires in COVID-19. Study summary: The samples span acute and convalescent COVID-19 from the United States, Italy and Spain.

Sequencing used immunoSEQ multiplex PCR; TCRdb keeps in-frame clones, though not all of them. The data contain 130,000 to 150,000 clones, roughly 77% of them singletons. Seattle's cohort entered during active infection and was followed longitudinally. The trim removed 6 bases at V and 4 bases at J, leaving 8 bases unmatched. From germline, CDR1 is KGHSH and CDR2 LQKENI. This CDR3 has 14 amino acids. The chain joins TRBV18 to TRBJ2-7; 8 nucleotides align to TRBD1. The TCR originated in a woman aged 70-85 years with COVID-19, enrolled during active disease. Sequenced sample: peripheral blood. The CDR3 bases are TGTGCCAGCTCCCTCGACAGGGGTCGGTACGAGCAGTACTTC. It is translated as CASSLDRGRYEQYF.